A single sample is the source of the 21 T cell receptor beta chains below, sequenced in a study of shared clonotypes between healthy human individuals (dated by TCRdb to the early 2020s). Library prep was done by the immunoSEQ multiplex PCR assay. Not all clones reach the TCRdb copy of this immuneACCESS table, which keeps in-frame sequences only. Checked studies attribute under half of the gap to unresolved V genes and leave the rest unexplained. This sample gives about 2 million clones in total; roughly 94% of them show up just once. The ten most abundant clones make up roughly 0.13% of the sample. The sample comprised naive CD4+ T cells sorted from blood. The cell subset or site label here, explained by the study, means: CD45RA+ positively selected. These receptors all stem from a man younger than 35 in good health.

The rearrangement uses TRBV5-1 and TRBJ1-6, with D hard to call. The CDR3 contains 15 residues. CDR1 and CDR2 (germline): SGHRS, YFSETQ. The germline V and J ends were trimmed by 7 bases and 3 bases, with 14 bases remaining between them. DNA of the CDR3: TGCGCCAGCGGCGTGGAGGGAGGCTATAATTCACCCCTCCACTTT. It codes for CASGVEGGYNSPLHF.

V and J are TRBV27 and TRBJ1-5, with D possibly being TRBD1 (6 bases). CDR3 size: 15 residues. V lost 2 bases and J lost 2, with 10 bases in between. CDR1 is MNHEY, CDR2 SMNVEV, per germline (reference sequence). CDR3 DNA: TGTGCCAGCAGTTTAGAGGGGGTAGGCAATCAGCCCCAGCATTTT. Translating it yields CASSLEGVGNQPQHF.

The chain links TRBV6-6 to TRBJ2-1; perhaps TRBD2 as D (6 bases). The length of the CDR3 is 12 residues. Trimming removed 10 bases at V and 7 bases at J, with 14 bases between. In germline, CDR1 is MNHNY, CDR2 SVGAGI (reference sequence). The CDR3 protein is CAIRDFKNEQFF. DNA of the CDR3: TGTGCCATACGGGACTTCAAAAATGAGCAGTTCTTC.

V gene TRBV10-1 combines with J gene TRBJ1-2, with D possibly being TRBD1 (6 bases). CDR3 length: 13 residues. V was trimmed by 4 bases and J by 5 bases, leaving 11 bases between them. Germline values: CDR1 WNHNN, CDR2 SYGVQD (reference sequence). Here the CDR3 reads CASSAGQLYGYTF. The CDR3 nucleotides read TGCGCCAGCAGTGCCGGACAGCTTTATGGCTACACCTTC.

This sequence joins TRBV10-2 and TRBJ2-5; no firm D call. The CDR3 runs to 14 residues. The germline V gene encodes CDR1 WSHSY and CDR2 SAAADI. V gave up 2 bases and J gave up 5 bases, with 12 bases separating them. CDR3 in amino acids: CASSEGLTLETQYF. The CDR3 DNA follows: TGCGCCAGCAGTGAGGGGCTGACCCTGGAGACCCAGTACTTC.

This clone has a single count. This chain uses TRBV18 with TRBJ1-1; tentatively, D is TRBD1 (5 bases). This CDR3 is 12 amino acids long. With 6 bases removed from V and 3 bases from J, the gap between germline ends came to 8 bases. Germline values: CDR1 KGHSH, CDR2 LQKENI. CDR3: CASSTGHTEAFF. CDR3 in DNA: TGTGCCAGCTCCACGGGGCACACTGAAGCTTTCTTT.

This chain links TRBV6-6 with TRBJ1-2; D may be TRBD1 (6 bases). Trimming shortened V by 0 bases and J by 1 base, and 9 bases separated the two germline ends. In germline, CDR1 is MNHNY, CDR2 SVGAGI (reference sequence). The CDR3 has 15 residues. The CDR3 DNA follows: TGTGCCAGCAGTTACTCGGGACAACTTAACTATGGCTACACCTTC. It specifies CASSYSGQLNYGYTF.

The chain uses TRBV6-5 and TRBJ2-7; D might be TRBD1 or TRBD2, each matching 5 bases. Germline V gene sequence: CDR1 MNHEY, CDR2 SVGAGI. This CDR3 has 13 amino acids. The germline V and J ends were trimmed by 6 bases and 3 bases, with 12 bases remaining between them. The CDR3 region is CASRAGTSYEQYF. Here the CDR3 DNA reads TGTGCCAGCAGGGCCGGGACGAGCTACGAGCAGTACTTC.

J is TRBJ2-7 and V is TRBV18; 7 positions agree with TRBD2. The germline CDR1 and CDR2 sequences are KGHSH and LQKENI. J was trimmed by 4 bases and V by 1 base; bases with no gene match: 7. This CDR3 spans 15 amino acids. The CDR3 protein is CASSPRMSGMYEQYF. The CDR3 region has the DNA TGTGCCAGCTCACCACGAATGAGCGGGATGTACGAGCAGTACTTC. The full variable domain, rest sourced from reference TRBV18 and TRBJ2-7, is NAGVMQNPRHLVRRRGQEARLRCSPMKGHSHVYWYRQLPEEGLKFMVYLQKENIIDESGMPKERFSAEFPKEGPSILRIQQVVRGDSAAYFCASSPRMSGMYEQYFGPGTRLTVT.

CDR3 sequence reads: CASSLVTSGGRYEQYF. Here the CDR3 DNA reads TGTGCCAGCAGCTTAGTGACTAGCGGGGGACGCTACGAGCAGTACTTC. The genes are TRBV11-2 and TRBJ2-7; TRBD2 matches at 12 bases. CDR1 and CDR2 from the germline V gene are SGHAT and FQNNGV. CDR3 size: 16 residues. The trim removed 1 base at V and 3 bases at J, leaving 4 bases unmatched.

This clone was observed a single time. This chain uses TRBV5-6 with TRBJ2-3; the D gene could be TRBD1 or TRBD2 (5 bases each). This CDR3 region has 13 residues. V lost 3 bases to trimming and J lost 10 bases, with 15 bases between them. Germline assignment: CDR1 SGHDT and CDR2 YYEEEE. CDR3 sequence reads: CASSSRGPQPQYF. The CDR3 nucleotides are TGTGCCAGCAGCTCCCGGGGCCCTCAGCCGCAGTATTTT.

The gene calls are TRBV7-2 and TRBJ2-1, with unresolved D. V lost 5 bases, J lost 6 bases, and 17 bases lay in between. Germline CDR1 SGHTA, CDR2 FQGNSA. The length of the CDR3 is 15 residues. CDR3 in DNA: TGTGCCAGCAGCCCATGGTACAGCTCGGCCAATGAGCAGTTCTTC. As protein: CASSPWYSSANEQFF.

The V and J genes are TRBV7-9 and TRBJ2-7, with a possible D match to TRBD1 (6 bases). Looked up from germline, CDR1 is SEHNR and CDR2 is FQNEAQ (reference sequence). V shed 1 base and J shed 0 bases, with 10 bases lying between them. The CDR3 runs to 15 residues. In DNA, the CDR3 is TGTGCCAGCAGCTTAGGAGGGGACAACTCCTACGAGCAGTACTTC. Translated: CASSLGGDNSYEQYF.

Note on this clone: In the same sample, other DNA sequences code for this CDR3. The chain uses TRBV5-6 and TRBJ2-2, with 7 nucleotides matching TRBD2. The germline CDR1 and CDR2 sequences are SGHDT and YYEEEE. The junction had 4 bases not matched to a gene; V was cut back by 4 bases and J by 1 base. CDR3 length equals 15 residues. The CDR3 spells CASSLPGGNTGELFF. The CDR3 nucleotides read TGTGCCAGCAGCCTCCCGGGGGGGAACACCGGGGAGCTGTTTTTT.

This chain connects TRBV11-2 to TRBJ2-1, with 9 bases matching TRBD2. The length of the CDR3 is 16 residues. After removal of 2 bases from V and 5 bases from J, the junction contained 7 bases not matched to a gene. Germline CDR1 SGHAT, CDR2 FQNNGV. In DNA form, the CDR3 reads TGTGCCAGCAGCTTACCGATAGCGGGGGCCAACAATGAGCAGTTCTTC. Amino acids: CASSLPIAGANNEQFF.

CDR3 coding DNA: TGTGCCTGGAGTTCGGGGGTAGGAGAAAAACTGTTTTTT. Protein product: CAWSSGVGEKLFF. The V call is TRBV30, the J call TRBJ1-4; tentatively, D is TRBD1 (5 bases). This CDR3 has 13 residues. Per the germline V gene, CDR1 is GTSNPN and CDR2 is SVGIG (reference sequence). V lost 2 bases and J 8 bases, leaving 12 bases between the germline ends.

This rearrangement joins TRBV6-5 to TRBJ1-2; 8 bases match TRBD1. The CDR3 loop spans 15 amino acids. The germline gives CDR1 MNHEY, CDR2 SVGAGI. V was pared by 0 bases and J by 8 bases, with 8 bases of the junction left unmatched. The CDR3 protein is CASSYSNSGQEGYTF. The CDR3, as DNA: TGTGCCAGCAGTTACTCTAATTCGGGACAGGAAGGCTACACCTTC.

The chain joins TRBV18 to TRBJ2-3, with 12 bases that match TRBD1. This CDR3 has 16 residues. Germline values: CDR1 KGHSH, CDR2 LQKENI. J gave up 2 bases and V 3 bases, and 3 bases lay outside the gene matches. CDR3 region: CASSPGQGAITDTQYF. The CDR3 DNA reads TGTGCCAGCTCACCGGGACAGGGGGCTATCACAGATACGCAGTATTTT.

The CDR3 DNA reads as TGTGCCAGCAGTCAGGGGACAGGGTTTGGTCAGCCCCAGCATTTT. Its translation is CASSQGTGFGQPQHF. The rearrangement uses TRBV5-8 and TRBJ1-5; 9 bases map to TRBD1. Trimming cost V 5 bases and J 6 bases; bases outside gene matches: 9. Germline CDR1 is SGHTS and CDR2 is YDEGEE. The CDR3 has 15 residues.

This clone has only one observation. This same CDR3 is encoded by further DNA sequences in the sample. The V gene is TRBV10-3, the J gene TRBJ1-2; unclear D gene. V was cut by 0 bases and J by 4 bases, with 6 bases left in between. This CDR3 contains 13 residues. Germline values: CDR1 ENHRY, CDR2 SYGVKD. CDR3 in amino acids: CAISESRSYGYTF. CDR3 coding DNA: TGTGCCATCAGTGAGTCGCGGAGCTATGGCTACACCTTC.

This rearrangement joins TRBV5-8 to TRBJ2-2; D unresolved. The CDR3 consists of 13 residues. Germline V gives CDR1 SGHTS, CDR2 YDEGEE. V lost 3 bases and J lost 1, with 4 bases in between. CDR3 coding DNA: TGTGCCAGCAGCTGGGGGAACACCGGGGAGCTGTTTTTT. This gives the protein CASSWGNTGELFF.